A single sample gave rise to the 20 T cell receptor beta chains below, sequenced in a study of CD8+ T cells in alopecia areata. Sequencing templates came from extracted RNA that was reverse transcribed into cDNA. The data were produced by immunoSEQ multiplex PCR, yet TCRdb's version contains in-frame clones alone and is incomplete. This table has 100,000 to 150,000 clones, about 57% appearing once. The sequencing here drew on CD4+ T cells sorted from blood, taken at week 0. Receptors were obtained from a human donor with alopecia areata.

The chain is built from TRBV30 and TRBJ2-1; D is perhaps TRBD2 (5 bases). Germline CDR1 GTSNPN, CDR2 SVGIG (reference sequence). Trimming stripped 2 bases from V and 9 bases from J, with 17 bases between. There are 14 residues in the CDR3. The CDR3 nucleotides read TGTGCCTGGAGTAAGGCTAGCCCGGCCGGTGAGCAGTTCTTC. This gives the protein CAWSKASPAGEQFF.

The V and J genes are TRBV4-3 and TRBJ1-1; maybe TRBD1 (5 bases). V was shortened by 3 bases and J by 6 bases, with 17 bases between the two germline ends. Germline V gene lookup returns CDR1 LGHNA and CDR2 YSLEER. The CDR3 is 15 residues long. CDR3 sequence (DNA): TGCGCCAGCAGCCACTTGGGGCGTCAGGGCCCTGAAGCTTTCTTT. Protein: CASSHLGRQGPEAFF.

The CDR3 region has the DNA TGTGCCAGCAGGCCGACTAGCAATCAGCCCCAGCATTTT. Its protein is CASRPTSNQPQHF. The gene calls are TRBV6-5 and TRBJ1-5; D is undetermined. CDR3 length: 13 residues. V lost 6 bases, J lost 0 bases, and 6 bases lay in between. The germline V gene encodes CDR1 MNHEY and CDR2 SVGAGI.

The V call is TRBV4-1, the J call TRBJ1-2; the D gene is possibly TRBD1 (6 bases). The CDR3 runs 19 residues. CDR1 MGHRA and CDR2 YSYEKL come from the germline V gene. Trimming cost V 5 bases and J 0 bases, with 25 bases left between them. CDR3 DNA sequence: TGCGCCAGCAGCTCCGGATGGGGGGCGCGGAGATCTACTAACTATGGCTACACCTTC. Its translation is CASSSGWGARRSTNYGYTF.

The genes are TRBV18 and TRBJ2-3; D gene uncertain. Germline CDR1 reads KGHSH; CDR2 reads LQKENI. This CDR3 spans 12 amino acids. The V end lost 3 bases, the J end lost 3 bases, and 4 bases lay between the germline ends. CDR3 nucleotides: TGTGCCAGCTCACCGGGAACAGATACGCAGTATTTT. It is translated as CASSPGTDTQYF.

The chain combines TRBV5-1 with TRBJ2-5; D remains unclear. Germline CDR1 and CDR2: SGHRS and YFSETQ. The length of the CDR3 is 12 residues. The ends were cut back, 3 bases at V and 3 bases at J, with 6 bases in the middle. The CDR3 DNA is TGCGCCAGCAGCTACGCCGAAGAGACCCAGTACTTC. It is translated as CASSYAEETQYF.

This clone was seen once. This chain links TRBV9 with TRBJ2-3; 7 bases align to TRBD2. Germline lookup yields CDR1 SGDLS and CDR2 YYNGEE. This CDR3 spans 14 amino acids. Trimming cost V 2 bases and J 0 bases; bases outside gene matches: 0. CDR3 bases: TGTGCCAGCAGCGTGGGGGGGAGCACAGATACGCAGTATTTT. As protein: CASSVGGSTDTQYF.

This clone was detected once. This chain's CDR3 is CASSYSPVGGDNEQFF. The CDR3 DNA is TGTGCCAGCAGTTACTCTCCAGTTGGAGGGGACAATGAGCAGTTCTTC. The V and J genes are TRBV6-5 and TRBJ2-1; TRBD2 is a possible D gene (6 bases). V was shortened by 0 bases and J by 5 bases, with 14 bases between the two germline ends. Germline CDR1 is MNHEY and CDR2 is SVGAGI. The CDR3 is made up of 16 amino acids.

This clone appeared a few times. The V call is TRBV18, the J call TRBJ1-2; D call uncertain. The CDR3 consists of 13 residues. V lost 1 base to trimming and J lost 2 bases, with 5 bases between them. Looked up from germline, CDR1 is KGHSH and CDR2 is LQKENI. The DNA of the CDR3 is TGTGCCAGCTCACCACAACAGAACTATGGCTACACCTTC. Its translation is CASSPQQNYGYTF.

The CDR3 here is CASSQTGTASGGYTF. The CDR3 DNA reads as TGTGCCAGCAGTCAGACCGGGACCGCCTCGGGCGGCTACACCTTC. The V gene is TRBV28, the J gene TRBJ1-2; possible D gene TRBD1, 5 bases. Germline loops: CDR1 MDHEN, CDR2 SYDVKM. V lost 5 bases to trimming and J lost 8 bases, with 21 bases between them. The length of the CDR3 is 15 residues.

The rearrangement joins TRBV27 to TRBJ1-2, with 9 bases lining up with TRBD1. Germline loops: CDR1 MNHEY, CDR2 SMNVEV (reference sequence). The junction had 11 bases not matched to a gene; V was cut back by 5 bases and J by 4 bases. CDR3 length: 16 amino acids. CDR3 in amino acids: CASSRQPGQGAYGYTF. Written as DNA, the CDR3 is TGTGCCAGCAGTCGACAACCGGGACAGGGTGCCTATGGCTACACCTTC.

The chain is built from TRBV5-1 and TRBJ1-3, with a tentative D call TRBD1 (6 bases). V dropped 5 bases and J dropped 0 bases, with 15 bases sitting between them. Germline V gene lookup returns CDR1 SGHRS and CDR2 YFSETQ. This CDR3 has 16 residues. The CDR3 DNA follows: TGCGCCAGCAGTGAAGGGGGGCCGTCCTCTGGAAACACCATATATTTT. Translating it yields CASSEGGPSSGNTIYF.

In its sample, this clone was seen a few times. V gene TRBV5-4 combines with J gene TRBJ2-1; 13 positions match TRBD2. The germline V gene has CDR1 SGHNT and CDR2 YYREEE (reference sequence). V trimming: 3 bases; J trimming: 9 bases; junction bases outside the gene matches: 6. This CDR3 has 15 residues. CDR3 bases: TGTGCCAGCAGCTCAACTAGCGGGAGGGCCGCTGAGCAGTTCTTC. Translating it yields CASSSTSGRAAEQFF.

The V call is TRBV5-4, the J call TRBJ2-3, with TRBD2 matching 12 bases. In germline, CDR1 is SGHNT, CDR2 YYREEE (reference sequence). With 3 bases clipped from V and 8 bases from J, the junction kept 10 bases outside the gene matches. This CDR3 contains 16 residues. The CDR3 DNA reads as TGTGCCAGCAGCTCTAAACTAGCGGGGGGTGAGGGTACGCAGTATTTT. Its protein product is CASSSKLAGGEGTQYF.

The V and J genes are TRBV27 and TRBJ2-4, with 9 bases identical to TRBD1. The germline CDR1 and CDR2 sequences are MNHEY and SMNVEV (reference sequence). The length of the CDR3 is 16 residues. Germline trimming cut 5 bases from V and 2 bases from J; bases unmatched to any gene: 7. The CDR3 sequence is CASSDRTGEPKNIQYF. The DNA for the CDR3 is TGTGCCAGCAGTGACCGGACAGGGGAACCCAAAAACATTCAGTACTTC.

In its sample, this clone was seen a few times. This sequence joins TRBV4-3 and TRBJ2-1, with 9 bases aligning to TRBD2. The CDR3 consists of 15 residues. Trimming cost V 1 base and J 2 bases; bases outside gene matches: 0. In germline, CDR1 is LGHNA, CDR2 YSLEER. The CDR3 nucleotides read TGCGCCAGCAGCCAAGGACTAGCGGCCTACAATGAGCAGTTCTTC. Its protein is CASSQGLAAYNEQFF.

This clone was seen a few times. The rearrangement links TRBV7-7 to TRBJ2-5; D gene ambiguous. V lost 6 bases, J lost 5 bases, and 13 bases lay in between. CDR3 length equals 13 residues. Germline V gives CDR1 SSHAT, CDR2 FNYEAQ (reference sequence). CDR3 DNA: TGTGCCAGCAGTTTCATGGGGTCGGAGACCCAGTACTTC. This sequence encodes CASSFMGSETQYF.

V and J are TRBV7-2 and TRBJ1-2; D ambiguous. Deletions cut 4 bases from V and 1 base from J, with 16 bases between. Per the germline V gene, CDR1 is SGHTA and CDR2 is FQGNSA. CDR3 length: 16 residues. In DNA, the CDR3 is TGTGCCAGCAGCTCCTCACGGGGAGGATTTAACTATGGCTACACCTTC. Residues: CASSSSRGGFNYGYTF.

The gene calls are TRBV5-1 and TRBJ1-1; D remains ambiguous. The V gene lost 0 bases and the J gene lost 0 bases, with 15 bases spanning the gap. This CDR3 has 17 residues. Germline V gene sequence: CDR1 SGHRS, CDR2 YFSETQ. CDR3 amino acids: CASSLVGSRSMNTEAFF. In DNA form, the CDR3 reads TGCGCCAGCAGCTTGGTAGGGTCAAGAAGTATGAACACTGAAGCTTTCTTT.

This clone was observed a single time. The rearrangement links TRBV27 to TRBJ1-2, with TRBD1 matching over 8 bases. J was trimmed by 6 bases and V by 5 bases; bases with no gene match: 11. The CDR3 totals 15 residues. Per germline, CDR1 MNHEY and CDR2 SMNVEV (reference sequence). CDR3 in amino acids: CASSTRTGNPDGYTF. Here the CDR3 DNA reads TGTGCCAGCAGTACCCGGACAGGGAATCCCGATGGCTACACCTTC.